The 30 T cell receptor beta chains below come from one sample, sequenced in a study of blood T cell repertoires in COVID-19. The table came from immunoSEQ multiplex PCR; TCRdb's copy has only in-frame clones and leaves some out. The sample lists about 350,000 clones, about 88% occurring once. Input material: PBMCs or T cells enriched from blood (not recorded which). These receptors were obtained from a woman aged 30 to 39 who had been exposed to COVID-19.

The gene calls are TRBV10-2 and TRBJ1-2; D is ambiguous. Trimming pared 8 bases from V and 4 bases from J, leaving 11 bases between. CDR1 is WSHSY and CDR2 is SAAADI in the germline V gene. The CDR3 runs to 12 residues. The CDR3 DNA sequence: TGCGCCAGCTCTGACGCGGTCTATGGCTACACCTTC. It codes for CASSDAVYGYTF.

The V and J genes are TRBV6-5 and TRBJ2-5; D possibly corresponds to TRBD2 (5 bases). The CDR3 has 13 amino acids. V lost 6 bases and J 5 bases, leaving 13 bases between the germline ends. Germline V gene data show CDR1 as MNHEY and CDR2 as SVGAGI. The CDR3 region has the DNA TGTGCCAGCAGACCCTCGGAGGCGGAGACCCAGTACTTC. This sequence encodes CASRPSEAETQYF.

This CDR3 is CASSFLGGGISGNTIYF. In DNA form, the CDR3 reads TGCGCCAGCAGCTTTTTGGGGGGAGGAATCTCTGGAAACACCATATATTTT. The chain links TRBV5-1 to TRBJ1-3; possibly TRBD1 for D (5 bases). Between the trimmed V and J ends, which lost 2 bases and 0 bases, there was a span of 15 bases. This CDR3 has 17 amino acids. Germline CDR1 reads SGHRS; CDR2 reads YFSETQ.

The CDR3 nucleotides read TGCGCCAGCAGCTTGATTCCCCACCAGGCCGGGGAGCTGTTTTTT. The encoded protein is CASSLIPHQAGELFF. V and J are TRBV5-1 and TRBJ2-2, with no clear D. The ends were cut back, 1 base at V and 6 bases at J, with 13 bases in the middle. CDR3 length: 15 residues. Looked up from germline, CDR1 is SGHRS and CDR2 is YFSETQ.

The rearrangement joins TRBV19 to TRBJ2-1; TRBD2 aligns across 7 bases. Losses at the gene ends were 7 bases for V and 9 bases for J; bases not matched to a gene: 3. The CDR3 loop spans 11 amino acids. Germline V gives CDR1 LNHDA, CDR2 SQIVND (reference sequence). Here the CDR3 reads CASTGGSEQFF. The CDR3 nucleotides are TGTGCCAGTACCGGGGGGAGTGAGCAGTTCTTC.

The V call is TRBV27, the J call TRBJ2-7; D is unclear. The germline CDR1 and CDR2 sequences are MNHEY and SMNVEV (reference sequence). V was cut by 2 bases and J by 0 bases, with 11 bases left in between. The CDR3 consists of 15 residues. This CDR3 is CASSLQAAASYEQYF. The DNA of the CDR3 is TGTGCCAGCAGTTTACAGGCAGCTGCCTCCTACGAGCAGTACTTC.

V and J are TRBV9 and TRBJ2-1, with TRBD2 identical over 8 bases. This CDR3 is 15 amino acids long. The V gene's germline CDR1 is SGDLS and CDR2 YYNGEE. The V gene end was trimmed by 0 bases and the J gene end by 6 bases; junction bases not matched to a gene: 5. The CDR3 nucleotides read TGTGCCAGCAGCGTAGAAACTAGCGGAGTCAATGAGCAGTTCTTC. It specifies CASSVETSGVNEQFF. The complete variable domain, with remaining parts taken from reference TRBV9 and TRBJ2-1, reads DSGVTQTPKHLITATGQRVTLRCSPRSGDLSVYWYQQSLDQGLQFLIQYYNGEERAKGNILERFSAQQFPDLHSELNLSSLELGDSALYFCASSVETSGVNEQFFGPGTRLTVL.

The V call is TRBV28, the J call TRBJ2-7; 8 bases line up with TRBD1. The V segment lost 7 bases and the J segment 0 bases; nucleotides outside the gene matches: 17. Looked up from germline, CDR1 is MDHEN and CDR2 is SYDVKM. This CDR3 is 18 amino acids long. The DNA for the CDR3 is TGTGCCAGCACCCCTCGCGGCAGGGGGCTCTATCTCTCCTACGAGCAGTACTTC. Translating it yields CASTPRGRGLYLSYEQYF.

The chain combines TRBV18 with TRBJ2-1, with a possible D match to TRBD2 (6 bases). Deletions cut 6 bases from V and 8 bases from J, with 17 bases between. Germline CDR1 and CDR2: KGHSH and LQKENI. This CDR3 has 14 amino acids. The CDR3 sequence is CASSGSPLDDEQFF. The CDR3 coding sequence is TGTGCCAGCTCCGGGAGTCCACTAGACGATGAGCAGTTCTTC.

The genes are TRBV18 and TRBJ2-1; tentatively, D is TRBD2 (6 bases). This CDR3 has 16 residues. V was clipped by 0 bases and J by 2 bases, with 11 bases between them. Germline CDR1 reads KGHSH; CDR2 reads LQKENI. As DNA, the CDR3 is TGTGCCAGCTCACCACCGGCGGGCGGGACCTACAATGAGCAGTTCTTC. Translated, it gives CASSPPAGGTYNEQFF.

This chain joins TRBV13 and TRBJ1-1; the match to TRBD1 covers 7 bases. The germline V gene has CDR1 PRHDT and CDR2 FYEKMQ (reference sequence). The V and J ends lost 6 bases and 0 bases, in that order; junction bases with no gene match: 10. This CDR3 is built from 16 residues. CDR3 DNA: TGTGCCAGCAGTGGTGGGCAGGGGGTTGTGAACACTGAAGCTTTCTTT. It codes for CASSGGQGVVNTEAFF.

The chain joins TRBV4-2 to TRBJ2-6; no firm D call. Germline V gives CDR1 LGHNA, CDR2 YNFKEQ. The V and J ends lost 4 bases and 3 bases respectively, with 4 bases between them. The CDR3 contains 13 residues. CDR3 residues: CASSPGGANVLTF. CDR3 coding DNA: TGTGCCAGCAGCCCCGGTGGGGCCAACGTCCTGACTTTC.

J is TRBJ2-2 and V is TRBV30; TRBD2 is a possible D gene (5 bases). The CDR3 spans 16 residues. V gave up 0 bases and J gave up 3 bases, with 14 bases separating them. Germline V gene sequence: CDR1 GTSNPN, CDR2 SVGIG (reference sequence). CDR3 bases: TGTGCCTGGAGTGTACTAAGAGGGCGCGACACCGGGGAGCTGTTTTTT. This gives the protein CAWSVLRGRDTGELFF. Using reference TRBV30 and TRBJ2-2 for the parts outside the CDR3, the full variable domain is SQTIHQWPATLVQPVGSPLSLECTVEGTSNPNLYWYRQAAGRGLQLLFYSVGIGQISSEVPQNLSASRPQDRQFILSSKKLLLSDSGFYLCAWSVLRGRDTGELFFGEGSRLTVL.

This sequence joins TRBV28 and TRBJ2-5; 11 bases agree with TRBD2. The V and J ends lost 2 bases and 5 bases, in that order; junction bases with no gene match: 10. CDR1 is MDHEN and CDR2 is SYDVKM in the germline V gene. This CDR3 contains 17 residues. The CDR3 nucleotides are TGTGCCAGCAGTTTAGTGACTAGCGGGAAGGGTGGCGAGACCCAGTACTTC. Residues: CASSLVTSGKGGETQYF.

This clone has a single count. CDR3 nucleotide sequence: TGCGCCAGCAGCGGACAGGGGACCACCGGGGAGCTGTTTTTT. The encoded protein is CASSGQGTTGELFF. J is TRBJ2-2 and V is TRBV5-1; 9 bases are shared with TRBD1. Germline CDR1 and CDR2: SGHRS and YFSETQ. CDR3 length equals 14 residues. Unmatched junction bases numbered 2, after V lost 4 bases and J lost 4 bases.

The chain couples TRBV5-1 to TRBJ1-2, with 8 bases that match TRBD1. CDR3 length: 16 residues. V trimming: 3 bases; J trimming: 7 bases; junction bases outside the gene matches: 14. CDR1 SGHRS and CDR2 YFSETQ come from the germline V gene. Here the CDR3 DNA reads TGCGCCAGCAGCTCCCCAACTGAGACAGGGGCTGGTGGCTACACCTTC. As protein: CASSSPTETGAGGYTF.

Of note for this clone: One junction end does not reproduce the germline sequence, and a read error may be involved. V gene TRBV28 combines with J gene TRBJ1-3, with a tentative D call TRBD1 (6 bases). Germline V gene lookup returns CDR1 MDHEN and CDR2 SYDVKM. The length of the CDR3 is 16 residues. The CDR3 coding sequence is TGTGCCAGCAGTTTATTAAAGGGGGAGCTCGGAAACGCCATATATTTT. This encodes CASSLLKGELGNAIYF.

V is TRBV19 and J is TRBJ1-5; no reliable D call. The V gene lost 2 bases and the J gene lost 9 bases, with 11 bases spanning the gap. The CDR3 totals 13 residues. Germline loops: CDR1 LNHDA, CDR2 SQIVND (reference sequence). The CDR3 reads CASSISSEWPQHF. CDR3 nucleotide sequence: TGTGCCAGTAGTATAAGTTCCGAGTGGCCCCAGCATTTT.

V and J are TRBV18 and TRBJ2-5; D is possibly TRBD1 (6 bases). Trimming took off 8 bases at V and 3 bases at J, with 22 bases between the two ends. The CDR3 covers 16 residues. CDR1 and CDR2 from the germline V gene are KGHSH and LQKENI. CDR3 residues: CASHRGPTGIKETQYF. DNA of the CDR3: TGTGCCAGCCATCGCGGCCCCACAGGGATTAAAGAGACCCAGTACTTC.

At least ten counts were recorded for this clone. CDR3 sequence (DNA): TGTGCCAGCAGCTGGGGACGGGCAGGGGGCGGTCGGGCAGATACGCAGTATTTT. Encoded protein: CASSWGRAGGGRADTQYF. The rearrangement uses TRBV11-2 and TRBJ2-3; TRBD1 agrees at 8 bases. The CDR3 sequence is 18 residues long. Germline V gene data show CDR1 as SGHAT and CDR2 as FQNNGV. After removal of 4 bases from V and 4 bases from J, the junction contained 16 bases not matched to a gene.

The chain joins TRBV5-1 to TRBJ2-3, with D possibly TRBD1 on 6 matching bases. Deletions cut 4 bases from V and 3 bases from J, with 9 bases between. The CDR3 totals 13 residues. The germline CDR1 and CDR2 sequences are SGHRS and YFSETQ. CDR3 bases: TGCGCCAGCAGCGGGGGCCGGACAGATACGCAGTATTTT. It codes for CASSGGRTDTQYF.

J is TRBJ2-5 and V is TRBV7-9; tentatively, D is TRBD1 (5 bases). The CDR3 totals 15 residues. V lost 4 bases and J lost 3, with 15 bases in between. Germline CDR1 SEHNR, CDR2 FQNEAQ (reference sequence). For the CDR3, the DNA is TGTGCCAGCAGCTCCCAATGGAAAGGGGAAGAGACCCAGTACTTC. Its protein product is CASSSQWKGEETQYF.

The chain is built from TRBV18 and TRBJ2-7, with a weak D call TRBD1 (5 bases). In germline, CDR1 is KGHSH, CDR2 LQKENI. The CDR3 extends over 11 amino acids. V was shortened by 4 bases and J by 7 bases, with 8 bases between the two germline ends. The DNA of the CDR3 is TGTGCCAGCTCACTCAAGGGGGAGCAGTACTTC. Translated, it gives CASSLKGEQYF. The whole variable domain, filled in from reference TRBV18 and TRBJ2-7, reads NAGVMQNPRHLVRRRGQEARLRCSPMKGHSHVYWYRQLPEEGLKFMVYLQKENIIDESGMPKERFSAEFPKEGPSILRIQQVVRGDSAAYFCASSLKGEQYFGPGTRLTVT.

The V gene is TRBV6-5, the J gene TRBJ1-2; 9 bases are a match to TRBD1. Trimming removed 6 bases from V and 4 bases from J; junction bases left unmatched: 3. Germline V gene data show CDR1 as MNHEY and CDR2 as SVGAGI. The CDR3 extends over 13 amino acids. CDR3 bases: TGTGCCAGCAGACAGGGGGCGAGCTATGGCTACACCTTC. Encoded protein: CASRQGASYGYTF.

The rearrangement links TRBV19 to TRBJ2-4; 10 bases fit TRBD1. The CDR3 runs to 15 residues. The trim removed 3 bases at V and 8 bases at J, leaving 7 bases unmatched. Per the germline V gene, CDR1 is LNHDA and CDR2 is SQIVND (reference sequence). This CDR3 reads CASSIGRDRGHIQYF. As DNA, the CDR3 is TGTGCCAGTAGTATCGGAAGGGACAGGGGTCACATTCAGTACTTC.

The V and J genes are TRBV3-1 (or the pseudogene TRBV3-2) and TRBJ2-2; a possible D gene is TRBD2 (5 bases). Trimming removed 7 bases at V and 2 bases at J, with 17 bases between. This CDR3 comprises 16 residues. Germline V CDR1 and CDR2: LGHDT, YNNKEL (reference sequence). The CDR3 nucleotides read TGTGCCAGCACCCTTAGGACTTCCCGTAACACCGGGGAGCTGTTTTTT. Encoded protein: CASTLRTSRNTGELFF.

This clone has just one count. The CDR3 bases are TGCAGTGCTAGTGGGGGAGCAGCGGTCAGCTCCTACAATGAGCAGTTCTTC. This codes for CSASGGAAVSSYNEQFF. The chain has TRBV20-1 and TRBJ2-1; the D call may be TRBD1 or TRBD2 (5 bases each). Germline CDR1 is DFQATT and CDR2 is SNEGSKA (reference sequence). V lost 3 bases and J lost 0, with 18 bases in between. This CDR3 comprises 17 residues.

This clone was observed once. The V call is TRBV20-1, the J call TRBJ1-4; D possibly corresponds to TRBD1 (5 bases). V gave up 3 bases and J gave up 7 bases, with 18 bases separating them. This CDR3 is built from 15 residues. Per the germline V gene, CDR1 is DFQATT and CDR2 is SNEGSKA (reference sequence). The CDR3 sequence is CSASVGGGVVEKLFF. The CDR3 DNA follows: TGCAGTGCTAGTGTGGGGGGAGGGGTTGTTGAAAAACTGTTTTTT.

The CDR3 spells CASGREYQETQYF. The CDR3 DNA is TGTGCTAGTGGCCGAGAGTACCAAGAGACCCAGTACTTC. The chain links TRBV12-5 to TRBJ2-5; D remains unclear. The CDR3 has 13 amino acids. CDR1 is LGHNT, CDR2 FRNRAP, per germline. V was shortened by 6 bases and J by 0 bases, with 8 bases between the two germline ends.

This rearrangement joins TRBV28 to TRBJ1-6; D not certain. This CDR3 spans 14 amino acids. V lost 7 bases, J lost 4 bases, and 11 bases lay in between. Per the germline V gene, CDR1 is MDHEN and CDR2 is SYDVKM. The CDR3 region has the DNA TGTGCCAGCACCTCCCGGGAGTATAATTCACCCCTCCACTTT. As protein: CASTSREYNSPLHF.